This T cell receptor beta chain was identified in a study of T cell responses to AZD1222 COVID-19 vaccine. At the level of the study: Both about-4-week and about-12-week second-dose recipients were combined. Notes on the study in general: Spike-specific TCR breadth and depth rose after two AZD1222 doses. CD4 TCRs linked to vaccination spanned spike, dominating at 160-218 and 743-854.

This CDR3 is built from 15 residues. The germline V gene has CDR1 SGDLS and CDR2 YYNGEE. V was pared by 3 bases and J by 3 bases, with 15 bases between. As to this clone: Antigen: not known.

Only in-frame clones appear in the TCRdb table, and some are missing; sequencing was by immunoSEQ multiplex PCR. The sample includes 95,000 to 150,000 clones, around 89% seen only once; the top ten take less than 6%. The chain links TRBV9 to TRBJ1-2; D unresolved. The receptor's source is an adult in good health. Specimen: peripheral blood, collected on day 0 of AZD1222 vaccination. CDR3 residues: CASSAPTGIYYGYTF. In DNA form, the CDR3 reads TGTGCCAGCAGCGCCCCGACCGGGATCTACTATGGCTACACCTTC.